Sequencing of this T cell receptor beta chain was carried out in a study of memory B cells and T cells in multiple sclerosis. Study outcomes and limitations: Clone-set sizes differed between compartments, so shared clonotype counts needed normalization.

Data came from immunoSEQ multiplex PCR; TCRdb stores just in-frame clones and leaves some out. The table lists approximately 14,000 clones, roughly three quarters of them singletons. The CDR3 runs 13 residues. CDR1 is SGHTA, CDR2 FQGNSA, per germline. The V and J ends lost 5 bases and 4 bases, in that order; junction bases with no gene match: 4. In regard to this clone: Antigen unknown.

J is TRBJ2-7 and V is TRBV7-2, with 8 nucleotides matching TRBD2. The source of this sequence is a human donor with multiple sclerosis. Material for sequencing was memory (CD45RO+) CD4+ T cells from blood. The DNA for the CDR3 is TGTGCCAGCAGCCCCGGGGGGGCTTACGAGCAGTACTTC. This encodes CASSPGGAYEQYF.